Sequencing of this TCR beta chain was carried out in a study of blood T cell repertoires in COVID-19. On the study more broadly: The United States, Italy and Spain supplied acute and convalescent COVID-19 samples. T cells, B-cell-depleted T cells, or PBMCs provided the cDNA or gDNA that served as material.

The protocol was immunoSEQ multiplex PCR, while the TCRdb copy is restricted to in-frame clones and leaves out a portion. The sample lists about 80,000 clones; 78% were seen once. This CDR3 is 18 amino acids long. In germline, CDR1 is KGHDR, CDR2 SFDVKD. The ends lost 3 bases at V and 6 bases at J; junction bases unmatched: 13. The rearrangement uses TRBV24-1 and TRBJ2-1; 10 bases line up with TRBD2. What was sequenced was peripheral blood. The TCR was taken from a human donor in a cohort sampled during active COVID-19. The CDR3 here is CATSDQGVTSGARNEQFF. CDR3 sequence (DNA): TGTGCCACCAGTGATCAGGGGGTCACTAGCGGGGCACGCAATGAGCAGTTCTTC.